One T cell receptor beta chain is described in this entry. Its antigen is as yet unknown. The data were obtained in a study of shared clonotypes between healthy human individuals. Study at large: Per donor, three plates held CD4 naive cells, three held CD4 memory, two held CD8 naive and one held CD8 memory.

TCRdb keeps only in-frame clones here, not all; method: immunoSEQ multiplex PCR. The table has around 990,000 clones, around 77% seen once. Germline CDR1 SGHAT, CDR2 FQNNGV. CDR3 size: 15 residues. Unmatched junction bases numbered 3, after V lost 1 base and J lost 4 bases. Points from the study as a whole: Between a handful of donors, naive CD4 clonotypes were shared at a level of about 5%.

The sequenced sample consisted of memory CD4+ T cells from PBMCs. Indicated subset: CD45RA-negative fraction. The chain combines TRBV11-2 with TRBJ2-2; 7 bases line up with TRBD2. The TCR sequence derives from a man between 18 and 35 years old in good health. Some clones in this sample may be carry-over from other donors' samples. This CDR3 is CASSLGGLFTGELFF. CDR3 DNA sequence: TGTGCCAGCAGCTTAGGGGGACTATTCACCGGGGAGCTGTTTTTT.